The sequence of this T cell receptor (beta chain) was determined in a study of long-term antiretroviral therapy in people with HIV. Study-wide results and caveats: Comparison with controls showed narrower CDR3 length ranges in HIV repertoires. Blood obtained between 2004 and 2017 may reflect older ART regimens.

CDR3 length equals 16 residues. The V gene's germline CDR1 is MNHEY and CDR2 SVGAGI. Trimming shortened V by 2 bases and J by 0 bases, and 13 bases separated the two germline ends. With survey level as its setting, the immunoSEQ assay was v3.0. For each individual sample, sequencing targeted roughly 40,000-55,000 T-cell genomes. Only in-frame clones appear in the TCRdb table, and some are missing; sequencing was by immunoSEQ multiplex PCR. Here the sample spans around 18,000 clones, less than 85% being singletons. This clone was counted once. Its antigen is as yet unknown. The genes are TRBV6-5 and TRBJ1-1; D is ambiguous. This TCR came from a woman in her forties or fifties with HIV. The source was unsorted PBMCs, collected 0.5 years before starting antiretroviral therapy. CDR3: CASSYGQGRMNTEAFF. Written as DNA, the CDR3 is TGTGCCAGCAGTTACGGTCAAGGGCGAATGAACACTGAAGCTTTCTTT.